This TCR beta chain was sequenced during a study of blood T cell repertoires in COVID-19. Overall study context: In each case, the material was cDNA or gDNA derived from T cells, B-cell-depleted T cells, or PBMCs.

Trimming cost V 5 bases and J 5 bases, with 11 bases left between them. The CDR3 runs to 13 residues. Germline-derived CDR1 and CDR2 are MDHEN and SYDVKM. Original processing notes: Amplification of reference gene primers was used by the study to estimate nucleated cell counts. Produced via immunoSEQ multiplex PCR; TCRdb's table is partial and in-frame only. V and J calls and clone size are as listed in that table; D and trimming were resolved from the DNA. The sample carries just under 60,000 clones, 88% recorded once. Sample: peripheral blood. This rearrangement joins TRBV28 to TRBJ2-3; no firm D call. This TCR was sampled from a man in his sixties with acute or convalescent COVID-19. Here the CDR3 reads CASSTLEKDTQYF. The DNA for the CDR3 is TGTGCCAGCAGTACTCTAGAAAAAGATACGCAGTATTTT.